These 13 T cell receptor beta chains originate from one sample sequenced in a study of shared clonotypes between healthy human individuals. Sequencing used immunoSEQ multiplex PCR; TCRdb keeps in-frame clones, though not all of them. Here the sample spans under 300,000 clones, 65% being singletons. Sequenced sample: memory CD4+ T cells sorted from blood. The subset here: CD45RA-negative fraction. These receptor sequences come from a man younger than 45 in good health.

CDR3 DNA: TGTGCCAGTAGTATAAAATCAGCGGGAGGGAGTGAGCAGTTCTTC. This codes for CASSIKSAGGSEQFF. The chain has TRBV19 and TRBJ2-1, with TRBD2 matching over 10 bases. Germline CDR1 reads LNHDA; CDR2 reads SQIVND (reference sequence). The CDR3 has 15 residues. V lost 2 bases to trimming and J lost 9 bases; unmatched junction nucleotides: 7.

Details on this clone: The sample contains more than one DNA sequence encoding this CDR3. The chain carries TRBV20-1 and TRBJ2-3, with no clear D. V gave up 1 base and J gave up 4 bases, with 3 bases separating them. The germline V gene has CDR1 DFQATT and CDR2 SNEGSKA (reference sequence). The CDR3 length is 11 residues. The chain's CDR3 is CSARGSDTQYF. The CDR3 region has the DNA TGCAGTGCTAGAGGCTCAGATACGCAGTATTTT.

This clone came up a few times. This chain uses TRBV5-1 with TRBJ1-1, with TRBD1 as a possible D gene (5 bases). The V gene's germline CDR1 is SGHRS and CDR2 YFSETQ. This CDR3 comprises 16 residues. Trimming removed 4 bases at V and 1 base at J, with 17 bases between. CDR3 sequence: CASSPLPGMENTEAFF. The DNA for the CDR3 is TGCGCCAGCAGCCCACTTCCAGGGATGGAGAACACTGAAGCTTTCTTT.

The rearrangement links TRBV5-1 to TRBJ2-1; 9 bases agree with TRBD2. The CDR3 covers 17 residues. CDR1 is SGHRS and CDR2 is YFSETQ in the germline V gene. With 3 bases clipped from V and 0 bases from J, the junction kept 7 bases outside the gene matches. CDR3 in amino acids: CASSYRAGGSSYNEQFF. The CDR3 DNA is TGCGCCAGCAGCTACAGGGCGGGAGGGAGCTCCTACAATGAGCAGTTCTTC.

J is TRBJ2-3 and V is TRBV7-3; D is unresolved. The germline V and J ends were trimmed by 0 bases and 2 bases, with 9 bases remaining between them. The CDR3 totals 15 residues. Per the germline V gene, CDR1 is SGHTA and CDR2 is FQGTGA. CDR3 nucleotides: TGTGCCAGCAGCTTAACGTCACAGTTCACAGATACGCAGTATTTT. This gives the protein CASSLTSQFTDTQYF.

The rearrangement uses TRBV28 and TRBJ2-5, with 8 bases identical to TRBD1. V shed 4 bases and J 2 bases; nucleotides not matched to a gene: 6. The CDR3 runs to 15 residues. The germline V gene has CDR1 MDHEN and CDR2 SYDVKM. As DNA, the CDR3 is TGTGCCAGCAGTTGGGACAGGACCTTTCAAGAGACCCAGTACTTC. Amino acids: CASSWDRTFQETQYF.

Here the CDR3 reads CAWSVPPRGVIYEQYF. In DNA, the CDR3 is TGTGCCTGGAGTGTACCCCCGAGGGGAGTCATCTACGAGCAGTACTTC. The gene calls are TRBV30 and TRBJ2-7; D may correspond to TRBD1 or TRBD2 (5 bases each). This CDR3 contains 16 residues. Looked up from germline, CDR1 is GTSNPN and CDR2 is SVGIG (reference sequence). The V end lost 0 bases, the J end lost 3 bases, and 18 bases lay between the germline ends.

This sequence joins TRBV28 and TRBJ2-5; TRBD1 matches 9 bases. Losses at the gene ends were 6 bases for V and 4 bases for J; bases not matched to a gene: 6. CDR1 and CDR2 (germline): MDHEN, SYDVKM. The CDR3 is 14 residues long. The CDR3 nucleotides read TGTGCCAGCAGAGACCACAGGGGGCGAGAGACCCAGTACTTC. It is translated as CASRDHRGRETQYF.

The chain uses TRBV6-1 and TRBJ1-3, with D perhaps matching TRBD1 (5 bases). Trimming took off 3 bases at V and 3 bases at J, with 15 bases between the two ends. Germline V gene data show CDR1 as MNHNS and CDR2 as SASEGT. This CDR3 spans 16 amino acids. The CDR3, as DNA: TGTGCCAGCAGTGATGTTAGGGGACGGAGTGGAAACACCATATATTTT. Protein sequence: CASSDVRGRSGNTIYF.

This clone was recorded a few times. The rearrangement links TRBV9 to TRBJ1-5; 8 nucleotides agree with TRBD1. The CDR3 is made up of 17 amino acids. Germline loops: CDR1 SGDLS, CDR2 YYNGEE. V lost 4 bases to trimming and J lost 4 bases; unmatched junction nucleotides: 13. The CDR3 DNA follows: TGTGCCAGCAGCCCAAAGGACAGGGTTATAGCAAATCAGCCCCAGCATTTT. Amino acid sequence: CASSPKDRVIANQPQHF.

Concerning this clone: A read error is possible here, since a much larger clone lies one base away. The chain carries TRBV6-5 and TRBJ2-2, with D perhaps given as TRBD1 or TRBD2 (5 bases each). Between the trimmed V and J ends, which lost 6 bases and 0 bases, there was a span of 8 bases. The germline CDR1 and CDR2 sequences are MNHEY and SVGAGI. This CDR3 is 14 amino acids long. CDR3 region: CASRGPANTGELFF. Written as DNA, the CDR3 is TGTGCCAGCAGGGGACCAGCGAACACCGGGGAGCTGTTTTTT.

This clone was seen a few times. The chain has TRBV15 and TRBJ1-5, with TRBD1 identical over 7 bases. This CDR3 contains 16 residues. The germline V gene has CDR1 LNHNV and CDR2 YYDKDF (reference sequence). Trimming took 0 bases from V and 7 from J; bases not matched to a gene: 9. Here the CDR3 DNA reads TGTGCCACCAGCAGAGATTTAACAGGGGTTGGGCAGCCCCAGCATTTT. Translated: CATSRDLTGVGQPQHF.

The chain is built from TRBV11-3 and TRBJ2-7; weak D call: TRBD1 (6 bases). Trimming took 5 bases from V and 2 from J, leaving 10 bases between them. The CDR3 extends over 13 amino acids. Germline CDR1 SGHNT, CDR2 YENEEA. The CDR3 DNA sequence: TGTGCCAGCAGCCAGGGGATTACCTACGAGCAGTACTTC. Amino acid sequence: CASSQGITYEQYF.